This TCR beta chain stems from a study of T-cell reconstitution after alpha-beta-depleted transplantation in children. Study outcomes and limitations: Several hundred expanded graft clones reportedly were the source of alpha-beta T cells about two months after transplant.

As for this clonotype: The antigen remains unidentified.

CDR1 LGHDT and CDR2 YNNKEL come from the germline V gene (reference sequence). The CDR3 covers 13 residues. Unique molecular identifiers were used to barcode this TCRbeta library. TCRdb reprocessed the PCR reads with MiXCR, giving one entry per CDR3 protein. The table lists some 600,000 distinct CDR3 sequences, 10% to 15% of them singletons, with over 2% in the top ten. The chain uses TRBV3-1 and TRBJ2-7, with a tentative D call TRBD2 (6 bases). The starting material was PBMCs, mostly from graft donor cells, obtained 360 days after TCRalphabeta/CD19-depleted stem cell transplant. The clonotype was recovered from a male patient younger than 18 who had a stem cell transplant for acute myeloid leukemia, so the T cells may come from the graft donor. The CDR3 is CAAGTGGSYEQYF. In DNA form, the CDR3 reads TGTGCAGCCGGGACCGGGGGATCCTACGAGCAGTACTTC.